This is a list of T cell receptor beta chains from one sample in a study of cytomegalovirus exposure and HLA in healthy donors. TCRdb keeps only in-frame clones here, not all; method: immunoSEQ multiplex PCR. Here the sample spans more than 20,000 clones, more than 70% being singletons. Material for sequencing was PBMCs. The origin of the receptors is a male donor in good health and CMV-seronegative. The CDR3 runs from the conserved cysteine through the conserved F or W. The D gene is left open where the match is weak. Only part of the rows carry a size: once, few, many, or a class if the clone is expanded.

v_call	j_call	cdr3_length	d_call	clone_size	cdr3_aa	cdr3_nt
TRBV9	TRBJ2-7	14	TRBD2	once	CASSVAGGLAEQYF	TGTGCCAGCAGCGTAGCGGGAGGGTTGGCGGAGCAGTACTTC
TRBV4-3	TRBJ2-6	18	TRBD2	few	CASSAWTSGSSGANVLTF	TGCGCCAGCAGCGCGTGGACTAGCGGGAGCTCTGGGGCCAACGTCCTGACTTTC
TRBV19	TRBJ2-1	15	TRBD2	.	CASSLASGLSNEQFF	TGTGCCAGTAGTTTGGCTAGCGGGCTAAGCAATGAGCAGTTCTTC
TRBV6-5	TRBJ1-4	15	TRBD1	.	CASSPDRGLAEKLFF	TGTGCCAGCAGTCCGGACAGGGGGCTAGCTGAAAAACTGTTTTTT
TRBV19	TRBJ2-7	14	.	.	CASSIVEGAYEQYF	TGTGCCAGTAGTATAGTTGAGGGGGCCTACGAGCAGTACTTC
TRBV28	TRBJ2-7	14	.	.	CASSLRTGPDEQYF	TGTGCCAGCAGTCTCCGAACAGGGCCGGACGAGCAGTACTTC
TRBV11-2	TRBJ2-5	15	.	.	CASSGGTEGVGTQYF	TGTGCCAGCAGCGGGGGGACAGAGGGGGTCGGGACCCAGTACTTC
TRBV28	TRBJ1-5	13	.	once	CASSFPGIKPQHF	TGTGCCAGCAGTTTTCCAGGGATCAAGCCCCAGCATTTT
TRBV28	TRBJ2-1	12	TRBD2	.	CAIREGHNEQFF	TGTGCCATTCGGGAGGGGCACAATGAGCAGTTCTTC
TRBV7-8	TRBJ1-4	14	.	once	CASSLVGGGEKLFF	TGTGCCAGCAGCTTAGTTGGGGGAGGAGAAAAACTGTTTTTT
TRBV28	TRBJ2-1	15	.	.	CASHRGGAYKDEQFF	TGTGCCAGCCATAGGGGTGGGGCATACAAGGATGAGCAGTTCTTC
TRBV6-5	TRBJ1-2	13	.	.	CASRVRASDGYTF	TGTGCCAGCAGAGTGAGAGCGTCAGACGGCTACACCTTC
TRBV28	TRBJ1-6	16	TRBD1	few	CASSLRGQGDNSPLHF	TGTGCCAGCAGTTTACGGGGACAGGGGGATAATTCACCCCTCCACTTT
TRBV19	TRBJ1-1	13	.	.	CASSMGGNTEAFF	TGTGCCAGTAGTATGGGGGGGAACACTGAAGCTTTCTTT
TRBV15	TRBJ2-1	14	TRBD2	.	CATSSTSGRSKQFF	TGTGCCACCAGCAGCACTAGCGGGAGGTCAAAGCAGTTCTTC
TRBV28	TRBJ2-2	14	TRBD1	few	CASTTGGATGELFF	TGTGCCAGCACGACAGGGGGCGCCACCGGGGAGCTGTTTTTT
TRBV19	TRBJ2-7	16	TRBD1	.	CASSPRRTGETYEQYF	TGTGCCAGTAGTCCCCGAAGGACAGGAGAAACCTACGAGCAGTACTTC
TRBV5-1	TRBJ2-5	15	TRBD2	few	CASSLAAGGPETQYF	TGCGCCAGCAGCTTGGCCGCGGGGGGGCCCGAGACCCAGTACTTC
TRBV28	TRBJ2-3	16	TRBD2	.	CASSLGGRWVKDTQYF	TGTGCCAGCAGTTTGGGCGGGAGGTGGGTAAAAGATACGCAGTATTTT
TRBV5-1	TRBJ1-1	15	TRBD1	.	CASSLLDRGQSEAFF	TGCGCCAGCAGCTTGCTCGACAGGGGGCAATCTGAAGCTTTCTTT
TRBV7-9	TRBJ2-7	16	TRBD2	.	CASSFGGGGDSYEQYF	TGTGCCAGCAGCTTTGGCGGGGGGGGCGACTCCTACGAGCAGTACTTC
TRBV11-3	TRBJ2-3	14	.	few	CASSLGGPGDTQYF	TGTGCCAGCAGCTTAGGGGGGCCGGGGGATACGCAGTATTTT
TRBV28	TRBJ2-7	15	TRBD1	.	CASSLIQGANDEQYF	TGTGCCAGCAGTTTAATTCAGGGGGCCAACGACGAGCAGTACTTC
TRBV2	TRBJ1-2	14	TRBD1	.	CASSEWDRGYGYTF	TGTGCCAGCAGTGAATGGGACAGGGGCTATGGCTACACCTTC
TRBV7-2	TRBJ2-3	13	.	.	CASSRQFTDTQYF	TGTGCCAGCAGCCGACAGTTCACAGATACGCAGTATTTT
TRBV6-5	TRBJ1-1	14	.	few	CASGSSGFSTEAFF	TGTGCCAGCGGGTCGTCAGGATTTAGCACTGAAGCTTTCTTT
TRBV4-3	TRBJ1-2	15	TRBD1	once	CASTPGTGTNYGYTF	TGCGCCAGCACGCCCGGGACAGGGACTAACTATGGCTACACCTTC
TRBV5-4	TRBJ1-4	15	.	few	CASSAFSSGREKLFF	TGTGCCAGCAGCGCATTTTCAAGCGGGAGGGAAAAACTGTTTTTT
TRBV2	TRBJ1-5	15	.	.	CASSPQGGGNQPQHF	TGTGCCAGCAGCCCTCAGGGCGGCGGCAATCAGCCCCAGCATTTT
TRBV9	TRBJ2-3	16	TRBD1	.	CASSVRRTGGADTQYF	TGTGCCAGCAGCGTCCGCAGGACAGGGGGAGCTGATACGCAGTATTTT
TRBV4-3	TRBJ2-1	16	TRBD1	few	CASSQDTGTGHNEQFF	TGCGCCAGCAGCCAAGATACGGGGACAGGGCACAATGAGCAGTTCTTC
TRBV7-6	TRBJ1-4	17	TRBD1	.	CASSPRTGKTQYEKLFF	TGTGCCAGCAGCCCCCGGACAGGAAAAACCCAGTATGAAAAACTGTTTTTT
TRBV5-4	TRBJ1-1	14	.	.	CASSPQSVDTEAFF	TGTGCCAGCAGTCCACAGTCCGTGGACACTGAAGCTTTCTTT
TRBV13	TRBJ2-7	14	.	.	CASSYDRMTYEQYF	TGTGCCAGCAGCTACGACAGGATGACCTACGAGCAGTACTTC
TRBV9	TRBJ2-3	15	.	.	CASSARQASTDTQYF	TGTGCCAGCAGCGCGAGACAGGCTAGCACAGATACGCAGTATTTT
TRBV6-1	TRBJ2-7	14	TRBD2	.	CASRDGRASSEQYF	TGTGCCAGCAGAGACGGGAGGGCATCGTCCGAGCAGTACTTC
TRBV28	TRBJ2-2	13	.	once	CASDNEGTGELFF	TGTGCCAGCGACAATGAGGGTACCGGGGAGCTGTTTTTT
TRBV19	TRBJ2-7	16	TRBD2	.	CASTLGGTSGMYEQYF	TGTGCCAGTACCCTGGGGGGGACTAGCGGGATGTACGAGCAGTACTTC
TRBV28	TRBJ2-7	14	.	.	CASKGEPSIYEQYF	TGTGCCAGCAAGGGGGAGCCAAGCATCTACGAGCAGTACTTC
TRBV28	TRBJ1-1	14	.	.	CASSLPAKNTEAFF	TGTGCCAGCAGTTTACCCGCTAAGAACACTGAAGCTTTCTTT
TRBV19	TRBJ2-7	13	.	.	CASSIGISYEQYF	TGTGCCAGTAGTATAGGTATCTCCTACGAGCAGTACTTC